This T cell receptor (beta chain) was documented in a study of neoadjuvant anti-PD-1 for oral cavity cancer. Time point indicated: after neoadjuvant nivolumab, at surgical resection. Clones were read by immunoSEQ multiplex PCR, and TCRdb kept only the in-frame ones, dropping some. This sample yields over 65,000 clones, of which roughly 90% are seen a single time; around 2.8% belongs to the top ten. The CDR3 has 15 amino acids. With 1 base removed from V and 2 bases from J, the gap between germline ends came to 9 bases. Germline CDR1 and CDR2: SEHNR and FQNEAQ (reference sequence). The V gene is TRBV7-9, the J gene TRBJ2-1; D perhaps matches TRBD2 (6 bases). The clonotype was recovered from a person aged 35-79 years with oral cavity squamous cell carcinoma. The sequencing here drew on PBMCs, taken after nivolumab (anti-PD-1) treatment. CDR3 sequence: CASSLELATYNEQFF. CDR3 coding DNA: TGTGCCAGCAGCTTAGAACTAGCCACCTACAATGAGCAGTTCTTC.